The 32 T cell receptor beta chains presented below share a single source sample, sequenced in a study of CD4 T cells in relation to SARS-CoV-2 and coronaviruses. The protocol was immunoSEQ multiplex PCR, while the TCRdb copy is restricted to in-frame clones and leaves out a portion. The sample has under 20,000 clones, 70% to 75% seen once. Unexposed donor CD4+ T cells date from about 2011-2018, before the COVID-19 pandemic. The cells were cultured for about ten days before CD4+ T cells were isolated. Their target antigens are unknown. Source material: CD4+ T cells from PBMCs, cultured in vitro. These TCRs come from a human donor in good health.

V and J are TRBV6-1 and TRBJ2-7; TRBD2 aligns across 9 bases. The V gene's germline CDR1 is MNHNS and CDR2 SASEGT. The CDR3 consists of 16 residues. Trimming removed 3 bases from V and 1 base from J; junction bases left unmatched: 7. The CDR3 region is CASSEFSGSASYEQYF. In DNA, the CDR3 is TGTGCCAGCAGTGAGTTTAGCGGGAGCGCGTCCTACGAGCAGTACTTC.

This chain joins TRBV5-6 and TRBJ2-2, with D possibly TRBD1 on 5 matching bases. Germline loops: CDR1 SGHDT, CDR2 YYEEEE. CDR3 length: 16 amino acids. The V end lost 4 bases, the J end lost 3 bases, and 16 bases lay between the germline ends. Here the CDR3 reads CASSEIQGYDTGELFF. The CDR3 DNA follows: TGTGCCAGCAGCGAAATCCAGGGCTACGACACCGGGGAGCTGTTTTTT.

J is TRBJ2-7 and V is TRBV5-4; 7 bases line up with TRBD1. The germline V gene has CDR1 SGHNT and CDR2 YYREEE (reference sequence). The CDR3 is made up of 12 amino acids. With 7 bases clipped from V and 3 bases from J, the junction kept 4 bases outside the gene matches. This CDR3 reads CASGDSHYEQYF. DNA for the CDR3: TGTGCCAGCGGGGACAGCCACTACGAGCAGTACTTC.

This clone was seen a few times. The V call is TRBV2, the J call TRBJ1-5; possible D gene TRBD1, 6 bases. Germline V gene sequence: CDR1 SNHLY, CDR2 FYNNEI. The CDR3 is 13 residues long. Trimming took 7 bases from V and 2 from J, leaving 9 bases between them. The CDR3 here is CASNEGGNQPQHF. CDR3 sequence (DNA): TGTGCCAGCAACGAGGGGGGCAATCAGCCCCAGCATTTT. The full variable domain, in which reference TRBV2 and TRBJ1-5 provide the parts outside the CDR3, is EPEVTQTPSHQVTQMGQEVILRCVPISNHLYFYWYRQILGQKVEFLVSFYNNEISEKSEIFDDQFSVERPDGSNFTLKIRSTKLEDSAMYFCASNEGGNQPQHFGDGTRLSIL.

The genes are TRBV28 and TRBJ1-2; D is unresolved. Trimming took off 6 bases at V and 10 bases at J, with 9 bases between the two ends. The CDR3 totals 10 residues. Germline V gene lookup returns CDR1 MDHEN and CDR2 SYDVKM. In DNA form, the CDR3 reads TGTGCCAGCAGGTCGATTGTCTACACCTTC. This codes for CASRSIVYTF.

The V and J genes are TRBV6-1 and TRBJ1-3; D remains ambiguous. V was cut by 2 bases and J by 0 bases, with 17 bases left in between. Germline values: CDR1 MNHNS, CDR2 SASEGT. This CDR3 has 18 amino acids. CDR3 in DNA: TGTGCCAGCAGTGAACTTGGGCCGGCTGGAGGCTCTGGAAACACCATATATTTT. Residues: CASSELGPAGGSGNTIYF.

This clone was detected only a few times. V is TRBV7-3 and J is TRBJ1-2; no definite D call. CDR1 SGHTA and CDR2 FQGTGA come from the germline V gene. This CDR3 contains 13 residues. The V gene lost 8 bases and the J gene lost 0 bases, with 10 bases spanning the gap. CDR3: CASGSQANYGYTF. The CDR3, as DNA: TGTGCCAGCGGCTCCCAGGCTAACTATGGCTACACCTTC. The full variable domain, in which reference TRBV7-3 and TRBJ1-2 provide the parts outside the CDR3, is GAGVSQTPSNKVTEKGKYVELRCDPISGHTALYWYRQSLGQGPEFLIYFQGTGAADDSGLPNDRFFAVRPEGSVSTLKIQRTERGDSAVYLCASGSQANYGYTFGSGTRLTVV.

The CDR3: CASSYSPEGAQGEQYF. The CDR3 nucleotides are TGTGCCAGCAGTTACTCCCCGGAGGGGGCGCAGGGCGAGCAGTACTTC. The chain carries TRBV6-5 and TRBJ2-7, with a possible D match to TRBD1 (7 bases). Germline V gives CDR1 MNHEY, CDR2 SVGAGI. V was shortened by 0 bases and J by 6 bases, with 18 bases between the two germline ends. This CDR3 is 16 amino acids long.

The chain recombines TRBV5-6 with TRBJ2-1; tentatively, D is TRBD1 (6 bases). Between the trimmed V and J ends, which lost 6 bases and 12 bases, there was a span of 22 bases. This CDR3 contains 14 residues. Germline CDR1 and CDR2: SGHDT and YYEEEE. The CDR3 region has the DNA TGTGCCAGCACCCCGACAGGCCCCAATCAATGGCAGTTCTTC. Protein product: CASTPTGPNQWQFF.

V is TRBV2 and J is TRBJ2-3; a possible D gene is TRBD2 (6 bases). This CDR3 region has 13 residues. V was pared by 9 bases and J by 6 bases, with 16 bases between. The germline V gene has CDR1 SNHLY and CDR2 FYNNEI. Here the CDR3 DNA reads TGTGCCAGTGGGGTCCGGGGGACGGATACGCAGTATTTT. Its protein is CASGVRGTDTQYF. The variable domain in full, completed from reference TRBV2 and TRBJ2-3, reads EPEVTQTPSHQVTQMGQEVILRCVPISNHLYFYWYRQILGQKVEFLVSFYNNEISEKSEIFDDQFSVERPDGSNFTLKIRSTKLEDSAMYFCASGVRGTDTQYFGPGTRLTVL.

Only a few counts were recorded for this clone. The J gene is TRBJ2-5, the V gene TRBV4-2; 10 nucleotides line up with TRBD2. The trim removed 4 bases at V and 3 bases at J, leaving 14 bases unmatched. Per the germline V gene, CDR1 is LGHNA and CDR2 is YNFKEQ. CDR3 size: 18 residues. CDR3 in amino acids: CASSRPGRRGLAEETQYF. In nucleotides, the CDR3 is TGTGCCAGCAGCCGTCCCGGGCGTAGAGGACTAGCGGAAGAGACCCAGTACTTC.

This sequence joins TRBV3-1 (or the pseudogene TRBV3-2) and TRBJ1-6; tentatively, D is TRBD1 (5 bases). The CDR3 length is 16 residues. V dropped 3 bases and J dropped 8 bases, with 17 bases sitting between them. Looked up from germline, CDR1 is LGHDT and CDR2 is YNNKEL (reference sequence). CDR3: CASSHDIRSGYSPLHF. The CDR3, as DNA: TGTGCCAGCAGCCACGATATTCGGTCAGGGTATTCACCCCTCCACTTT.

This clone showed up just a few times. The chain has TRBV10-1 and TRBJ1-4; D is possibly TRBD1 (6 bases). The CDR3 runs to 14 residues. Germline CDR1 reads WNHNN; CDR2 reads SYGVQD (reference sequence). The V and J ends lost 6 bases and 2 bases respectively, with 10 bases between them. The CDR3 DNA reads TGCGCCAGCAGCAACAGGGTTACTAATGAAAAACTGTTTTTT. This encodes CASSNRVTNEKLFF.

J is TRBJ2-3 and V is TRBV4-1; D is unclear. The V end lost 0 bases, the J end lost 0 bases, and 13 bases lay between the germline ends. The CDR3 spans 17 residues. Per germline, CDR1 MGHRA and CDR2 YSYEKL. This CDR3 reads CASSQDLASYSTDTQYF. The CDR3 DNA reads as TGCGCCAGCAGCCAAGATCTCGCCTCTTATAGCACAGATACGCAGTATTTT.

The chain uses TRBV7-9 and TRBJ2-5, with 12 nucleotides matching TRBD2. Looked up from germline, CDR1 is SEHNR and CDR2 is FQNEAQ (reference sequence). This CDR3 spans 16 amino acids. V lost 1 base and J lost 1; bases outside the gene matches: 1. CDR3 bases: TGTGCCAGCAGCTTAGGACTAGCGGGAGTCCAAGAGACCCAGTACTTC. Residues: CASSLGLAGVQETQYF.

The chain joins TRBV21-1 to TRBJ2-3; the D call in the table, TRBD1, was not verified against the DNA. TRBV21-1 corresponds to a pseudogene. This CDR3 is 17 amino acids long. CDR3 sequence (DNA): TGTGCCAGCAGCAACCGACTTGACAGAGCTAGCACAGATACGCAGTATTTT. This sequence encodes CASSNRLDRASTDTQYF.

CDR3 residues: CAISESRQGTGTGELFF. In DNA, the CDR3 is TGTGCCATCAGTGAGTCGAGACAGGGGACGGGCACCGGGGAGCTGTTTTTT. The gene calls are TRBV10-3 and TRBJ2-2, with 8 positions matching TRBD1. From germline, CDR1 is ENHRY and CDR2 SYGVKD. The CDR3 has 17 amino acids. V gave up 0 bases and J gave up 4 bases; unmatched junction bases: 7.

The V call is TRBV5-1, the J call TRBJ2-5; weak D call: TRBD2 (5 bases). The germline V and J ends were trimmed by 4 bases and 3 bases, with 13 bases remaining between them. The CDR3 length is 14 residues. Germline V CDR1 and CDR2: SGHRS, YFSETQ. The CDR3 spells CASSRGSVKETQYF. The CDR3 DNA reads TGCGCCAGCAGCCGAGGGTCGGTTAAAGAGACCCAGTACTTC.

This chain's CDR3 is CASSQGLEATSIQYF. CDR3 bases: TGTGCCAGCAGCCAAGGACTTGAGGCTACGTCCATTCAGTACTTC. The V and J genes are TRBV4-2 and TRBJ2-4; D remains ambiguous. Trimming stripped 1 base from V and 9 bases from J, with 16 bases between. Germline V gene data show CDR1 as LGHNA and CDR2 as YNFKEQ. CDR3 size: 15 residues.

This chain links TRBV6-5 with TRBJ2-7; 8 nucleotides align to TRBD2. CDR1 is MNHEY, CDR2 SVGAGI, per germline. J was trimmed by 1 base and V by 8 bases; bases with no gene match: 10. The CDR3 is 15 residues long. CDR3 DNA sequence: TGTGCCAGCGCCCCAGCGGGAGTAACTTCCTACGAGCAGTACTTC. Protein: CASAPAGVTSYEQYF.

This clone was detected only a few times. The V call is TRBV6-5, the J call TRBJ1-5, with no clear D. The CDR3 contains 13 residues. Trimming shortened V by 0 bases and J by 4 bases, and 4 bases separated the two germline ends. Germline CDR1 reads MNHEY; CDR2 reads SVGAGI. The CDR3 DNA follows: TGTGCCAGCAGTTACTCGCTGAATCAGCCCCAGCATTTT. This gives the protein CASSYSLNQPQHF.

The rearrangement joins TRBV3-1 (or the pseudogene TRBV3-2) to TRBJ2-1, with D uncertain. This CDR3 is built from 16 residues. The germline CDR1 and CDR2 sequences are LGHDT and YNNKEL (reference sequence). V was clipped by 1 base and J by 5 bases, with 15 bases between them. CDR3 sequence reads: CASSQVLIYGHNEQFF. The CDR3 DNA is TGTGCCAGCAGCCAAGTGCTGATATACGGACACAATGAGCAGTTCTTC.

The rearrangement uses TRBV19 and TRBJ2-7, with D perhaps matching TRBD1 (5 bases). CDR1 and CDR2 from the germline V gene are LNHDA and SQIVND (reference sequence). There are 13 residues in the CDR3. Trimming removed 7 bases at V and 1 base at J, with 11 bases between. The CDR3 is CASTSDTSYEQYF. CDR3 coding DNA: TGTGCCAGTACCTCGGACACATCCTACGAGCAGTACTTC.

The CDR3 coding sequence is TGCAGCGTTGACCTCTATCGGACAGGAAAACTCTATGGCTACACCTTC. Translation gives CSVDLYRTGKLYGYTF. This chain uses TRBV29-1 with TRBJ1-2; 7 nucleotides agree with TRBD1. CDR3 length: 16 amino acids. The V and J ends lost 3 bases and 4 bases, in that order; junction bases with no gene match: 14. CDR1 is SQVTM, CDR2 ANQGSEA, per germline. The whole variable domain, remainder taken from reference TRBV29-1 and TRBJ1-2, is SAVISQKPSRDICQRGTSLTIQCQVDSQVTMMFWYRQQPGQSLTLIATANQGSEATYESGFVIDKFPISRPNLTFSTLTVSNMSPEDSSIYLCSVDLYRTGKLYGYTFGSGTRLTVV.

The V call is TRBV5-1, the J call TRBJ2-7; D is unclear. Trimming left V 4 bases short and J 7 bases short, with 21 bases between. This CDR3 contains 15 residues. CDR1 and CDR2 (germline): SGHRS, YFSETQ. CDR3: CASSHGSSVGEEQYF. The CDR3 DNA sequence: TGCGCCAGCAGCCATGGTAGCTCCGTTGGGGAAGAGCAGTACTTC.

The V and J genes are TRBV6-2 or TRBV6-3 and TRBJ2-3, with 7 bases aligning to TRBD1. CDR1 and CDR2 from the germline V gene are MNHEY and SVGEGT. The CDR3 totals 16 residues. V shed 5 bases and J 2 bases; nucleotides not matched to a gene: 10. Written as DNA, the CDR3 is TGTGCCAGCAGTGGACGGGACAGAGCGTTCACAGATACGCAGTATTTT. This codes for CASSGRDRAFTDTQYF.

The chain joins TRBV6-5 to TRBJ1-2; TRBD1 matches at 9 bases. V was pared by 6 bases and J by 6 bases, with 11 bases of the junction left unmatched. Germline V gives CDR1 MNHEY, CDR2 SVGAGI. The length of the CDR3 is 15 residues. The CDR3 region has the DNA TGTGCCAGCAGATTGGAACAGGGGGCTCTGGATGGCTACACCTTC. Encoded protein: CASRLEQGALDGYTF.

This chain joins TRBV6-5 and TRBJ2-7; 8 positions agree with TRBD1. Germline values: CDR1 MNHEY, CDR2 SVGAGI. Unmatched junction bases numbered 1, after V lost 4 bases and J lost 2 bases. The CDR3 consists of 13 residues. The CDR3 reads CASSWDRTYEQYF. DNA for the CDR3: TGTGCCAGCAGTTGGGACAGGACCTACGAGCAGTACTTC.

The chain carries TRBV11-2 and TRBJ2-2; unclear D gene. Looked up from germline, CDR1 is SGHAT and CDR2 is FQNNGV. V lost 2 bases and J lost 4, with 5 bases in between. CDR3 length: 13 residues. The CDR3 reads CASSLLRTGELFF. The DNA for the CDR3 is TGTGCCAGCAGCTTATTACGCACCGGGGAGCTGTTTTTT.

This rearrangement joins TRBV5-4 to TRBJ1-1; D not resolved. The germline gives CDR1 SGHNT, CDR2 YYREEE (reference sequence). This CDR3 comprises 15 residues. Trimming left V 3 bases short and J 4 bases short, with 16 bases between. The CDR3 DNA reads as TGTGCCAGCAGCTCGACCCCGGCCATGATCACTGAAGCTTTCTTT. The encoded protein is CASSSTPAMITEAFF.

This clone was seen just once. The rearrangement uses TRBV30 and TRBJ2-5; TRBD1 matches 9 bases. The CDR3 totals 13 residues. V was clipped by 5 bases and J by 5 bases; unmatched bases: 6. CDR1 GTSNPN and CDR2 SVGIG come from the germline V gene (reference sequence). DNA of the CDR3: TGTGCCTGGGCCGGACAGGGGTGGGAGACCCAGTACTTC. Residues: CAWAGQGWETQYF.

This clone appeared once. CDR3 region: CASSLIPDSGNTIYF. The CDR3 region has the DNA TGTGCCAGCAGCCTAATCCCGGACAGCGGAAACACCATATATTTT. The chain couples TRBV7-2 to TRBJ1-3; TRBD1 is a possible D gene (6 bases). There are 15 residues in the CDR3. V dropped 5 bases and J dropped 4 bases, with 15 bases sitting between them. CDR1 is SGHTA and CDR2 is FQGNSA in the germline V gene.